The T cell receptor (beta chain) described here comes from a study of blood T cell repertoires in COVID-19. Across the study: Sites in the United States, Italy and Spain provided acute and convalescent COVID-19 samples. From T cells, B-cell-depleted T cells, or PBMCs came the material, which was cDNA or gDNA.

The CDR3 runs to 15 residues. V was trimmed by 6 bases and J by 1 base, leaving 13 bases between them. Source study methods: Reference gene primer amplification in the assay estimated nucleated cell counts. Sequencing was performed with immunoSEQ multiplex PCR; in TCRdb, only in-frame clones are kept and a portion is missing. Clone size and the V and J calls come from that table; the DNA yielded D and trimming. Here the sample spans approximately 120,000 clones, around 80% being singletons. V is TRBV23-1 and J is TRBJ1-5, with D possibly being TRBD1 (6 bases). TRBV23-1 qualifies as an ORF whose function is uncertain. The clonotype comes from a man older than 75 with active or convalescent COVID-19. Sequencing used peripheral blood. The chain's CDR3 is CASRIRDISNQPQHF. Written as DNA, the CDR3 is TGCGCCAGCAGGATCCGGGACATCAGCAATCAGCCCCAGCATTTT.